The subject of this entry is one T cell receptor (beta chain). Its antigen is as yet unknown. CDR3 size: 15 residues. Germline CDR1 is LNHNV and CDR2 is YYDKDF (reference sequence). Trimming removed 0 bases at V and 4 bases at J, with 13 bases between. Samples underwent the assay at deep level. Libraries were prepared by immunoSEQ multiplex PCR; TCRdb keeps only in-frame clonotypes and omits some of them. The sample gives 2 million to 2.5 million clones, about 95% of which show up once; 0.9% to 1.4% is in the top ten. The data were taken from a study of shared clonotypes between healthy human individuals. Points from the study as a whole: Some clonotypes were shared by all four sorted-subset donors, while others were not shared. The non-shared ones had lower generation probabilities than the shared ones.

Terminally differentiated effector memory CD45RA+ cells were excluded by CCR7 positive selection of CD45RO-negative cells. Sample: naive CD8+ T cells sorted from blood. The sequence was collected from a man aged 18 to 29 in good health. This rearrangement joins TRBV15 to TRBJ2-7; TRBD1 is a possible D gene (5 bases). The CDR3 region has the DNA TGTGCCACCAGCAGAGATGGGTGGGGCTCATACGAGCAGTACTTC. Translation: CATSRDGWGSYEQYF.